This T cell receptor beta chain is drawn from a study of blood T cell repertoires in COVID-19. Study as a whole: Both acute and convalescent COVID-19 samples were obtained from the United States, Italy and Spain.

As originally analysed: Reference gene primer amplification gave estimated nucleated cell counts. TCRdb's copy holds only in-frame clones and misses some; the assay was immunoSEQ multiplex PCR. D and trimming come from the DNA, and the V and J calls and clone size come from that table. The sample has 100,000 to 130,000 clones; approximately 89% are singletons. Material: peripheral blood. The clonotype was recovered from a man between 45 and 60 years old with active or convalescent COVID-19.

CDR3 DNA: TGTGCCACCAGTGAGGGCAGGACAATCACAGATACGCAGTATTTT. Its protein is CATSEGRTITDTQYF. The chain recombines TRBV24-1 with TRBJ2-3; D is possibly TRBD1 (5 bases). Germline V gives CDR1 KGHDR, CDR2 SFDVKD. V dropped 4 bases and J dropped 2 bases, with 12 bases sitting between them. CDR3 length: 15 amino acids.